One sample yielded the 30 T cell receptor beta chains listed below, sequenced in a study of CD8 T cells in ankylosing spondylitis. The study's findings and limits: Seven to nine highly homologous variants formed a TCR beta motif that appeared characteristic of ankylosing spondylitis blood.

TCRdb reanalysed the 5' RACE reads using MiXCR and keeps one entry per CDR3 protein. The sample carries fewer than 450,000 distinct CDR3 sequences, roughly a sixth recorded once. For these receptors, no antigen is known. Sequences were obtained from blood, either unsorted or a sorted T cell fraction (not recorded which). Receptors originate from a male donor with ankylosing spondylitis.

This clonotype was picked up a small number of times. The chain links TRBV5-1 to TRBJ2-2; D is unresolved. In germline, CDR1 is SGHRS, CDR2 YFSETQ. The CDR3 is 16 amino acids. V lost 0 bases and J 0 bases, leaving 9 bases between the germline ends. For the CDR3, the DNA is TGCGCCAGCAGCTTGGGGCATACGGCGAACACCGGGGAGCTGTTTTTT. Translated: CASSLGHTANTGELFF. The whole variable domain, remainder taken from reference TRBV5-1 and TRBJ2-2, is KAGVTQTPRYLIKTRGQQVTLSCSPISGHRSVSWYQQTPGQGLQFLFEYFSETQRNKGNFPGRFSGRQFSNSRSEMNVSTLELGDSALYLCASSLGHTANTGELFFGEGSRLTVL.

This clonotype appeared a few times. The chain uses TRBV6-2 or TRBV6-3 and TRBJ2-5; TRBD1 agrees at 8 bases. Germline CDR1 is MNHEY and CDR2 is SVGEGT. The CDR3 consists of 16 residues. The V segment lost 5 bases and the J segment 2 bases; nucleotides outside the gene matches: 10. CDR3 in amino acids: CASSPNRRTGQETQYF. CDR3 DNA: TGTGCCAGCAGTCCCAATCGCCGGACAGGGCAAGAGACCCAGTACTTC.

This clonotype occurred a few times. The chain couples TRBV20-1 to TRBJ1-5; D perhaps matches TRBD1 (5 bases). Per germline, CDR1 DFQATT and CDR2 SNEGSKA (reference sequence). V lost 6 bases to trimming and J lost 3 bases, with 15 bases between them. The CDR3 extends over 14 amino acids. Here the CDR3 DNA reads TGCAGTGCCATACGGGGCAGGGTCAATCAGCCCCAGCATTTT. Protein product: CSAIRGRVNQPQHF.

This clonotype was found many times. The CDR3 sequence: CASSLNSGVSNEQFF. The DNA of the CDR3 is TGCGCCAGCAGCTTGAATAGCGGGGTAAGCAATGAGCAGTTCTTC. The gene calls are TRBV5-1 and TRBJ2-1; 8 nucleotides line up with TRBD2. The CDR3 extends over 15 amino acids. J was trimmed by 6 bases and V by 1 base; bases with no gene match: 6. Germline lookup yields CDR1 SGHRS and CDR2 YFSETQ.

This clonotype was seen many times. The chain links TRBV28 to TRBJ1-2; maybe TRBD1 (5 bases). This CDR3 contains 17 residues. Germline CDR1 and CDR2: MDHEN and SYDVKM. The V end lost 6 bases, the J end lost 6 bases, and 26 bases lay between the germline ends. CDR3: CASSDPTPREVGHGYTF. Here the CDR3 DNA reads TGTGCCAGCAGCGACCCAACTCCGAGAGAGGTGGGACATGGCTACACCTTC.

The V and J genes are TRBV7-9 and TRBJ1-1; 10 bases match TRBD1. J gave up 0 bases and V 5 bases, and 9 bases lay outside the gene matches. Per the germline V gene, CDR1 is SEHNR and CDR2 is FQNEAQ (reference sequence). The CDR3 loop spans 17 amino acids. The CDR3 DNA reads TGTGCCAGCAGCCCGGGTGGACAGGGGGGAATGAACACTGAAGCTTTCTTT. It specifies CASSPGGQGGMNTEAFF.

The genes are TRBV10-3 and TRBJ2-3; 8 nucleotides align to TRBD2. Trimming removed 6 bases from V and 3 bases from J; junction bases left unmatched: 2. The CDR3 totals 13 residues. Germline CDR1 reads ENHRY; CDR2 reads SYGVKD. The CDR3 here is CAISGGATDTQYF. In DNA form, the CDR3 reads TGTGCCATCAGCGGGGGGGCGACAGATACGCAGTATTTT.

The rearrangement uses TRBV6-1 and TRBJ2-2; 9 nucleotides line up with TRBD2. The CDR3 consists of 18 residues. Germline V CDR1 and CDR2: MNHNS, SASEGT. V was pared by 2 bases and J by 4 bases, with 11 bases of the junction left unmatched. The DNA for the CDR3 is TGTGCCAGCAGTGAAAGGGCGGGAGGGCCTATGGGCACCGGGGAGCTGTTTTTT. This gives the protein CASSERAGGPMGTGELFF.

This clonotype was observed a handful of times. V and J are TRBV5-1 and TRBJ1-2; D may be TRBD1 (5 bases). V lost 4 bases, J lost 3 bases, and 13 bases lay in between. The CDR3 extends over 14 amino acids. Germline values: CDR1 SGHRS, CDR2 YFSETQ. CDR3 DNA: TGCGCCAGCAGCAAAACCGGGACGGACTATGGCTACACCTTC. Its translation: CASSKTGTDYGYTF.

This clonotype was detected a few times. The V and J genes are TRBV7-8 and TRBJ1-3; D uncertain. This CDR3 has 15 residues. CDR1 and CDR2 from the germline V gene are SGHVS and FQNEAQ. With 5 bases removed from V and 0 bases from J, the gap between germline ends came to 11 bases. CDR3 amino acids: CASSADGGSGNTIYF. CDR3 sequence (DNA): TGTGCCAGCAGCGCGGACGGAGGCTCTGGAAACACCATATATTTT.

This clonotype was detected a few times. V gene TRBV2 combines with J gene TRBJ1-3; TRBD1 matches 7 bases. Trimming cost V 5 bases and J 0 bases; bases outside gene matches: 4. The CDR3 is made up of 15 amino acids. CDR1 and CDR2 (germline): SNHLY, FYNNEI. The CDR3 nucleotides read TGTGCCAGCAGTCGACAGGGTAACTCTGGAAACACCATATATTTT. It is translated as CASSRQGNSGNTIYF. The whole variable domain, remainder taken from reference TRBV2 and TRBJ1-3, is EPEVTQTPSHQVTQMGQEVILRCVPISNHLYFYWYRQILGQKVEFLVSFYNNEISEKSEIFDDQFSVERPDGSNFTLKIRSTKLEDSAMYFCASSRQGNSGNTIYFGEGSWLTVV.

The chain recombines TRBV4-2 with TRBJ2-2, with TRBD1 matching over 7 bases. Looked up from germline, CDR1 is LGHNA and CDR2 is YNFKEQ. V gave up 7 bases and J gave up 2 bases; unmatched junction bases: 10. CDR3 size: 16 residues. CDR3 nucleotides: TGTGCCAGCAACCCGGGACAGAACCATAACACCGGGGAGCTGTTTTTT. This translates into CASNPGQNHNTGELFF.

J is TRBJ1-4 and V is TRBV27; D is uncertain. The V gene lost 2 bases and the J gene lost 2 bases, with 12 bases spanning the gap. This CDR3 is 16 amino acids long. CDR1 is MNHEY and CDR2 is SMNVEV in the germline V gene (reference sequence). The CDR3 spells CASSLRGHMTNEKLFF. The CDR3 region has the DNA TGTGCCAGCAGTTTACGTGGGCACATGACTAATGAAAAACTGTTTTTT. The full variable domain, completed using reference TRBV27 and TRBJ1-4, is EAQVTQNPRYLITVTGKKLTVTCSQNMNHEYMSWYRQDPGLGLRQIYYSMNVEVTDKGDVPEGYKVSRKEKRNFPLILESPSPNQTSLYFCASSLRGHMTNEKLFFGSGTQLSVL.

The genes are TRBV6-2 or TRBV6-3 and TRBJ1-5; 7 bases are shared with TRBD1. This CDR3 has 14 amino acids. The germline V gene encodes CDR1 MNHEY and CDR2 SVGEGT. The J segment lost 7 bases and the V segment lost 5 bases, leaving 8 bases of the junction unmatched. The CDR3: CASSTTGARQPQHF. Written as DNA, the CDR3 is TGTGCCAGCAGTACCACAGGGGCTCGGCAGCCCCAGCATTTT.

The chain couples TRBV6-5 to TRBJ2-3; 8 bases agree with TRBD1. Losses at the gene ends were 6 bases for V and 4 bases for J; bases not matched to a gene: 6. CDR3 length equals 14 residues. Germline CDR1 and CDR2: MNHEY and SVGAGI. CDR3 sequence (DNA): TGTGCCAGCAGATACGACAGGGGAGCAGATACGCAGTATTTT. Residues: CASRYDRGADTQYF.

This chain links TRBV28 with TRBJ2-6; possibly TRBD2 for D (6 bases). Germline values: CDR1 MDHEN, CDR2 SYDVKM. V lost 4 bases and J 5 bases, leaving 9 bases between the germline ends. The CDR3 is 14 amino acids. The CDR3 bases are TGTGCCAGCAGTTACCGGGAGAGGGCCAACGTCCTGACTTTC. Residues: CASSYRERANVLTF.

The V gene is TRBV6-5, the J gene TRBJ2-7; 9 positions agree with TRBD1. After removal of 2 bases from V and 2 bases from J, the junction contained 4 bases not matched to a gene. The CDR3 extends over 15 amino acids. Germline CDR1 is MNHEY and CDR2 is SVGAGI. The CDR3 sequence: CASSYARDRAYEQYF. CDR3 bases: TGTGCCAGCAGTTACGCGAGGGACAGGGCCTACGAGCAGTACTTC.

This clonotype was observed a handful of times. The chain couples TRBV5-6 to TRBJ1-1, with a possible D match to TRBD1 (6 bases). Trimming took 4 bases from V and 1 from J, leaving 17 bases between them. The CDR3 is made up of 16 amino acids. The germline V gene has CDR1 SGHDT and CDR2 YYEEEE. CDR3 loop: CASSQGGADPNTEAFF. The CDR3 DNA reads TGTGCCAGCAGCCAAGGGGGGGCCGACCCGAACACTGAAGCTTTCTTT.

The rearrangement joins TRBV13 to TRBJ2-2; D gene ambiguous. CDR3 length: 14 amino acids. V was cut by 2 bases and J by 5 bases, with 9 bases left in between. The germline gives CDR1 PRHDT, CDR2 FYEKMQ (reference sequence). DNA of the CDR3: TGTGCCAGCAGCTTACGTTCCGAGACCGGGGAGCTGTTTTTT. Amino acids: CASSLRSETGELFF.

The genes are TRBV25-1 and TRBJ2-1; D possibly corresponds to TRBD2 (5 bases). The CDR3 spans 16 residues. CDR1 is MGHDK and CDR2 is SYGVNS in the germline V gene. V was pared by 6 bases and J by 0 bases, with 15 bases between. The CDR3 DNA is TGTGCCAGCAGATCGACTACCCCGAGCTCCTACAATGAGCAGTTCTTC. This gives the protein CASRSTTPSSYNEQFF. Full variable domain (remainder filled in from reference TRBV25-1 and TRBJ2-1): EADIYQTPRYLVIGTGKKITLECSQTMGHDKMYWYQQDPGMELHLIHYSYGVNSTEKGDLSSESTVSRIRTEHFPLTLESARPSHTSQYLCASRSTTPSSYNEQFFGPGTRLTVL.

This clonotype turned up a few times. CDR3 loop: CASSVVQDFGELFF. In nucleotides, the CDR3 is TGTGCCAGCAGCGTAGTACAGGACTTCGGGGAGCTGTTTTTT. The chain recombines TRBV9 with TRBJ2-2; D may be TRBD1 or TRBD2 (5 bases each). This CDR3 has 14 residues. V lost 0 bases and J 7 bases, leaving 10 bases between the germline ends. The germline V gene has CDR1 SGDLS and CDR2 YYNGEE.

This clonotype appeared a few times. The gene calls are TRBV20-1 and TRBJ2-2; a weak D match, TRBD2 (6 bases). This CDR3 is 16 amino acids long. Looked up from germline, CDR1 is DFQATT and CDR2 is SNEGSKA (reference sequence). V was clipped by 3 bases and J by 0 bases, with 14 bases between them. Here the CDR3 DNA reads TGCAGTGCTAGGACCCCCGGGACTCCGAACACCGGGGAGCTGTTTTTT. Translated, it gives CSARTPGTPNTGELFF.

This clonotype was seen only a few times. The chain recombines TRBV6-6 with TRBJ2-7; D remains unclear. The CDR3 runs 11 residues. Between the trimmed V and J ends, which lost 5 bases and 5 bases, there was a span of 7 bases. The germline V gene has CDR1 MNHNY and CDR2 SVGAGI (reference sequence). The CDR3 DNA is TGTGCCAGCAGTAAAGAACACGAGCAGTACTTC. Its protein is CASSKEHEQYF.

This clonotype was recorded at least ten times. The J gene is TRBJ2-1, the V gene TRBV20-1, with D unclear. Between the trimmed V and J ends, which lost 6 bases and 1 base, there was a span of 13 bases. The CDR3 has 14 amino acids. From germline, CDR1 is DFQATT and CDR2 SNEGSKA (reference sequence). CDR3 protein: CSAPKGRSYNEQFF. Written as DNA, the CDR3 is TGCAGTGCCCCTAAGGGCCGTTCCTACAATGAGCAGTTCTTC.

This clonotype was seen a handful of times. The rearrangement joins TRBV5-1 to TRBJ2-2; TRBD1 agrees at 8 bases. The CDR3 is 15 amino acids. Germline CDR1 reads SGHRS; CDR2 reads YFSETQ. The ends lost 2 bases at V and 1 base at J; junction bases unmatched: 1. CDR3: CASSFDRGNTGELFF. In DNA form, the CDR3 reads TGCGCCAGCAGCTTCGACAGGGGGAACACCGGGGAGCTGTTTTTT.

This clonotype was counted many times. This chain connects TRBV7-2 to TRBJ1-1; D unclear. The CDR3 has 14 amino acids. V was pared by 1 base and J by 0 bases, with 6 bases between. In germline, CDR1 is SGHTA, CDR2 FQGNSA. The CDR3 here is CASSLVPLNTEAFF. The CDR3, as DNA: TGTGCCAGCAGCTTAGTTCCATTGAACACTGAAGCTTTCTTT.

This clonotype was seen a handful of times. The V gene is TRBV7-9, the J gene TRBJ2-3; TRBD2 agrees at 7 bases. From germline, CDR1 is SEHNR and CDR2 FQNEAQ (reference sequence). The CDR3 has 16 residues. The trim removed 5 bases at V and 0 bases at J, leaving 8 bases unmatched. This chain's CDR3 is CASSLPTSDSTDTQYF. The CDR3 DNA reads TGTGCCAGCAGCCTCCCAACTAGCGACAGCACAGATACGCAGTATTTT.

There are many counts of this clonotype. The chain is built from TRBV5-1 and TRBJ2-1; the D is unclear. Germline values: CDR1 SGHRS, CDR2 YFSETQ. Trimming removed 0 bases at V and 5 bases at J, with 9 bases between. The CDR3 loop spans 14 amino acids. This CDR3 is CASSLESANNEQFF. The CDR3 coding sequence is TGCGCCAGCAGCTTGGAGTCGGCGAACAATGAGCAGTTCTTC.

The V call is TRBV2, the J call TRBJ2-7, with 9 bases fitting TRBD2. The J segment lost 7 bases and the V segment lost 5 bases, leaving 9 bases of the junction unmatched. Germline loops: CDR1 SNHLY, CDR2 FYNNEI. The CDR3 covers 14 residues. The CDR3 loop is CASSFSGRVGEQYF. The DNA of the CDR3 is TGTGCCAGCAGTTTTAGCGGGAGAGTCGGGGAGCAGTACTTC. Using reference TRBV2 and TRBJ2-7 for the parts outside the CDR3, the full variable domain is EPEVTQTPSHQVTQMGQEVILRCVPISNHLYFYWYRQILGQKVEFLVSFYNNEISEKSEIFDDQFSVERPDGSNFTLKIRSTKLEDSAMYFCASSFSGRVGEQYFGPGTRLTVT.

The chain carries TRBV19 and TRBJ2-7; 8 bases agree with TRBD2. J lost 3 bases, V lost 6 bases, and 13 bases had no gene match. Germline-derived CDR1 and CDR2 are LNHDA and SQIVND (reference sequence). The CDR3 is made up of 16 amino acids. The CDR3 here is CASRPPEREKSYEQYF. Written as DNA, the CDR3 is TGTGCCAGTAGGCCTCCGGAGCGGGAGAAGAGCTACGAGCAGTACTTC. Using reference TRBV19 and TRBJ2-7 for the parts outside the CDR3, the full variable domain is DGGITQSPKYLFRKEGQNVTLSCEQNLNHDAMYWYRQDPGQGLRLIYYSQIVNDFQKGDIAEGYSVSREKKESFPLTVTSAQKNPTAFYLCASRPPEREKSYEQYFGPGTRLTVT.